Listed here are 19 T cell receptor beta chains from one sample, sequenced in a study of control samples from healthy donors and cancer patients. Generated by immunoSEQ multiplex PCR, the TCRdb table keeps only in-frame clones and is missing some. The data show 85,000 to 95,000 clones, more than 85% seen once. The sequenced sample was blood. The receptors shown here come from a woman aged 30 to 39 in good health.

V gene TRBV5-1 combines with J gene TRBJ2-5, with D possibly TRBD1 on 5 matching bases. The CDR3 covers 16 residues. The V gene lost 1 base and the J gene lost 5 bases, with 18 bases spanning the gap. Germline CDR1 SGHRS, CDR2 YFSETQ. In DNA, the CDR3 is TGCGCCAGCAGCTTGAAGGGCAGGGATGGGCAGGAGACCCAGTACTTC. The encoded protein is CASSLKGRDGQETQYF.

The chain uses TRBV5-5 and TRBJ2-6; either TRBD1 or TRBD2 may supply D (5 bases each). The V end lost 5 bases, the J end lost 0 bases, and 12 bases lay between the germline ends. The CDR3 runs to 16 residues. CDR1 and CDR2 from the germline V gene are SGHKS and YYEKEE (reference sequence). The CDR3 protein is CASRPGRNSGANVLTF. In DNA form, the CDR3 reads TGTGCCAGCAGGCCGGGACGGAACTCTGGGGCCAACGTCCTGACTTTC.

The chain has TRBV5-1 and TRBJ2-3; 8 bases align to TRBD1. With 2 bases clipped from V and 0 bases from J, the junction kept 5 bases outside the gene matches. The germline V gene encodes CDR1 SGHRS and CDR2 YFSETQ. This CDR3 contains 16 residues. CDR3 amino acids: CASSFVTGASTDTQYF. The CDR3 bases are TGCGCCAGCAGCTTCGTGACAGGGGCTAGCACAGATACGCAGTATTTT. Combining the CDR3 with reference TRBV5-1 and TRBJ2-3 gives the whole variable domain KAGVTQTPRYLIKTRGQQVTLSCSPISGHRSVSWYQQTPGQGLQFLFEYFSETQRNKGNFPGRFSGRQFSNSRSEMNVSTLELGDSALYLCASSFVTGASTDTQYFGPGTRLTVL.

The V and J genes are TRBV19 and TRBJ2-1, with TRBD2 identical over 9 bases. The CDR3 spans 15 residues. Germline CDR1 LNHDA, CDR2 SQIVND (reference sequence). V lost 3 bases to trimming and J lost 5 bases; unmatched junction nucleotides: 5. CDR3 protein: CASSIGLAGNNEQFF. CDR3 DNA sequence: TGTGCCAGTAGTATCGGGCTAGCGGGAAACAATGAGCAGTTCTTC.

V and J are TRBV30 and TRBJ1-5; possible D gene TRBD1, 5 bases. Trimming shortened V by 0 bases and J by 0 bases, and 9 bases separated the two germline ends. This CDR3 has 15 residues. Germline-derived CDR1 and CDR2 are GTSNPN and SVGIG (reference sequence). This CDR3 is CAWSVRGYSNQPQHF. DNA for the CDR3: TGTGCCTGGAGTGTAAGGGGTTATAGCAATCAGCCCCAGCATTTT. The full variable domain, rest sourced from reference TRBV30 and TRBJ1-5, is SQTIHQWPATLVQPVGSPLSLECTVEGTSNPNLYWYRQAAGRGLQLLFYSVGIGQISSEVPQNLSASRPQDRQFILSSKKLLLSDSGFYLCAWSVRGYSNQPQHFGDGTRLSIL.

This clone was picked up one time. CDR3 bases: TGTGCCAGCAGTTCCGAAGGGATTATTCACGGGGAGCTGTTTTTT. It encodes CASSSEGIIHGELFF. V gene TRBV27 combines with J gene TRBJ2-2; D unclear. CDR1 is MNHEY and CDR2 is SMNVEV in the germline V gene (reference sequence). V shed 4 bases and J shed 7 bases, with 16 bases lying between them. The CDR3 has 15 residues.

The rearrangement uses TRBV6-6 and TRBJ1-5; D gene ambiguous. V gave up 5 bases and J gave up 5 bases, with 10 bases separating them. From germline, CDR1 is MNHNY and CDR2 SVGAGI (reference sequence). The CDR3 is 13 amino acids. The CDR3 sequence: CASSRNGDQPQHF. The CDR3 nucleotides are TGTGCCAGCAGTCGCAACGGGGATCAGCCCCAGCATTTT.

The chain uses TRBV7-9 and TRBJ1-3, with D perhaps TRBD1 (6 bases). This CDR3 has 16 amino acids. Deletions cut 1 base from V and 0 bases from J, with 10 bases between. Germline-derived CDR1 and CDR2 are SEHNR and FQNEAQ (reference sequence). Here the CDR3 DNA reads TGTGCCAGCAGCTTAGAGGGGGTGCTCTCTGGAAACACCATATATTTT. This encodes CASSLEGVLSGNTIYF.

V and J are TRBV7-9 and TRBJ2-1; the D is unclear. The CDR3 extends over 14 amino acids. Germline V CDR1 and CDR2: SEHNR, FQNEAQ (reference sequence). V dropped 8 bases and J dropped 5 bases, with 16 bases sitting between them. The CDR3 is CASGIETANNEQFF. The CDR3 region has the DNA TGTGCCAGCGGGATCGAAACAGCCAACAATGAGCAGTTCTTC.

The rearrangement uses TRBV5-1 and TRBJ2-5; D call uncertain. V lost 0 bases, J lost 2 bases, and 11 bases lay in between. CDR1 SGHRS and CDR2 YFSETQ come from the germline V gene. The CDR3 extends over 15 amino acids. CDR3 in DNA: TGCGCCAGCAGCTTGGTCCACAGCGAGCAAGAGACCCAGTACTTC. As protein: CASSLVHSEQETQYF.

The chain is built from TRBV5-4 and TRBJ1-1, with 9 bases identical to TRBD1. V shed 3 bases and J 0 bases; nucleotides not matched to a gene: 6. The CDR3 totals 16 residues. The V gene's germline CDR1 is SGHNT and CDR2 YYREEE (reference sequence). CDR3 sequence: CASSSNRGLMNTEAFF. CDR3 nucleotide sequence: TGTGCCAGCAGCTCGAACAGGGGGCTAATGAACACTGAAGCTTTCTTT.

V is TRBV10-2 and J is TRBJ2-3; 14 bases line up with TRBD2. The CDR3 totals 15 residues. Germline CDR1 reads WSHSY; CDR2 reads SAAADI. V dropped 6 bases and J dropped 5; count of bases not matched to a gene: 4. The CDR3 DNA sequence: TGCGCCAGCAGCCCGGGACTAGCGGGAGTAGATACGCAGTATTTT. Protein: CASSPGLAGVDTQYF.

The gene calls are TRBV27 and TRBJ1-6; TRBD1 matches 7 bases. With 4 bases clipped from V and 6 bases from J, the junction kept 6 bases outside the gene matches. The CDR3 runs to 15 residues. CDR1 MNHEY and CDR2 SMNVEV come from the germline V gene (reference sequence). CDR3 in amino acids: CASSSQGQINSPLHF. The CDR3 region has the DNA TGTGCCAGCAGTTCCCAGGGACAGATTAATTCACCCCTCCACTTT.

In DNA, the CDR3 is TGTGCCAGCGCTGACTCTGGGGCCAACGTCCTGACTTTC. Its translation: CASADSGANVLTF. The chain joins TRBV2 to TRBJ2-6, with D uncertain. The germline CDR1 and CDR2 sequences are SNHLY and FYNNEI. The CDR3 has 13 residues. Trimming left V 8 bases short and J 0 bases short, with 5 bases between.

The chain recombines TRBV5-1 with TRBJ1-1, with 7 bases aligning to TRBD1. V shed 0 bases, J shed 0 bases, and the junction held 8 bases outside the gene matches. This CDR3 region has 17 residues. CDR1 and CDR2 (germline): SGHRS, YFSETQ. The CDR3 nucleotides read TGCGCCAGCAGCTTGGTCGGGACAGTGTCATTGAACACTGAAGCTTTCTTT. Amino acid sequence: CASSLVGTVSLNTEAFF.

J is TRBJ1-2 and V is TRBV2; possibly TRBD1 for D (6 bases). Germline assignment: CDR1 SNHLY and CDR2 FYNNEI. Trimming pared 7 bases from V and 8 bases from J, leaving 11 bases between. CDR3 length equals 11 residues. The CDR3 DNA reads as TGTGCCAGCAACGGGGGGCAAGGCTACACCTTC. Its translation: CASNGGQGYTF.

The V gene is TRBV6-5, the J gene TRBJ1-6; D unclear. Germline V CDR1 and CDR2: MNHEY, SVGAGI. There are 13 residues in the CDR3. V shed 4 bases and J shed 7 bases, with 8 bases lying between them. The CDR3 bases are TGTGCCAGCAGTTCTCCCAAAAATTCACCCCTCCACTTT. This codes for CASSSPKNSPLHF.

This sequence joins TRBV6-4 and TRBJ1-1, with D perhaps matching TRBD1 (6 bases). The CDR3 is made up of 13 amino acids. Germline CDR1 reads MRHNA; CDR2 reads SNTAGT. Trimming removed 3 bases from V and 1 base from J, with 6 bases in between. The CDR3 region is CASSEGQNTEAFF. CDR3 in DNA: TGTGCCAGCAGTGAGGGACAGAACACTGAAGCTTTCTTT.

This clone has just a few counts. The chain carries TRBV6-2 or TRBV6-3 and TRBJ2-2; perhaps TRBD1 as D (5 bases). This CDR3 spans 15 amino acids. CDR1 and CDR2 from the germline V gene are MNHEY and SVGEGT. Trimming removed 4 bases at V and 3 bases at J, with 12 bases between. The CDR3 DNA sequence: TGTGCCAGCAGTTTTTCAGGGCTCGACACCGGGGAGCTGTTTTTT. Protein product: CASSFSGLDTGELFF.